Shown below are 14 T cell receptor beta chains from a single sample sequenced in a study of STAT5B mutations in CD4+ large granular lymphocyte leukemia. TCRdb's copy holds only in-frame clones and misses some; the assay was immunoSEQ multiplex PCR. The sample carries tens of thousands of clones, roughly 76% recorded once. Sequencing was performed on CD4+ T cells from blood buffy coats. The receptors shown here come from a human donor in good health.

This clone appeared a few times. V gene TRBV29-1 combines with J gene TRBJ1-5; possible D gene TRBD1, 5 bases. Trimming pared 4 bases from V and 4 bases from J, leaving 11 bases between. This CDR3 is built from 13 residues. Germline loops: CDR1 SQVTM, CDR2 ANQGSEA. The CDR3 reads CSVGRDRNQPQHF. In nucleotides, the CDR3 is TGCAGCGTTGGAAGGGACCGAAATCAGCCCCAGCATTTT.

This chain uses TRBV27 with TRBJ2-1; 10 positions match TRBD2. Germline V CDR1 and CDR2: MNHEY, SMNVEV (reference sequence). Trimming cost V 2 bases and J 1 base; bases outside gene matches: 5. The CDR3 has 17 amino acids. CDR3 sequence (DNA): TGTGCCAGCAGTTTAGTCCCTAGCGGGAGATCCTACAATGAGCAGTTCTTC. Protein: CASSLVPSGRSYNEQFF.

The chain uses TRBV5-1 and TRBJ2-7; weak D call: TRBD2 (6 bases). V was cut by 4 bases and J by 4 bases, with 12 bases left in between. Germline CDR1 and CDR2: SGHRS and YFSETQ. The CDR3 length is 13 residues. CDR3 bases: TGCGCCAGCAGCACCCCCGGAGGGTACGAGCAGTACTTC. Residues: CASSTPGGYEQYF.

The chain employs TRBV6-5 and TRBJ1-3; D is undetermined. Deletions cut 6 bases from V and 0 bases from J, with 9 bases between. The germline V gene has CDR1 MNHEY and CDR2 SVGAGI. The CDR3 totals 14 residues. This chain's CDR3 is CASRAGYSGNTIYF. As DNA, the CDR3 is TGTGCCAGCAGGGCCGGCTACTCTGGAAACACCATATATTTT.

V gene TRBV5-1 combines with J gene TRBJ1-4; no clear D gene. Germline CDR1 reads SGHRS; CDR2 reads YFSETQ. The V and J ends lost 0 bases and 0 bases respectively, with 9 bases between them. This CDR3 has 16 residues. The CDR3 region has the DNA TGCGCCAGCAGCTTGGGAGGGAGCGCAACTAATGAAAAACTGTTTTTT. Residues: CASSLGGSATNEKLFF.

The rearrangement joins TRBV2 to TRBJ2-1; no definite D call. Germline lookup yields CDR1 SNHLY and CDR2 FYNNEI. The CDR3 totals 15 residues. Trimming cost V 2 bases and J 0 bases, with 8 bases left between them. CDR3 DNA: TGTGCCAGCAGTGAACGGTCTAGCTCCTACAATGAGCAGTTCTTC. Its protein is CASSERSSSYNEQFF.

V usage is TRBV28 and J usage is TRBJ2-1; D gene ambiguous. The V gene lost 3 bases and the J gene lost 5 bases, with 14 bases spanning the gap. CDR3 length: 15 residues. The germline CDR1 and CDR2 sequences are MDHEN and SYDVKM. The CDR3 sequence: CASSFLLVSNNEQFF. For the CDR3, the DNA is TGTGCCAGCAGTTTCCTTCTCGTTTCGAACAATGAGCAGTTCTTC.

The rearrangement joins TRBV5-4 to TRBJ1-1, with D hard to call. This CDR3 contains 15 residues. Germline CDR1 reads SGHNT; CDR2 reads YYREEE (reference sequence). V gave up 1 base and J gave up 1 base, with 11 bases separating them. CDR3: CASSLNPLPNTEAFF. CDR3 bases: TGTGCCAGCAGCTTGAACCCCCTGCCGAACACTGAAGCTTTCTTT.

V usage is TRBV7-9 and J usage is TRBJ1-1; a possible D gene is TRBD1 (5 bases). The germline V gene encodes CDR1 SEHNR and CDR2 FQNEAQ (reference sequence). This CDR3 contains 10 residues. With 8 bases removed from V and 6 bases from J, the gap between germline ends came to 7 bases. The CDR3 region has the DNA TGTGCCAGCGGGGGGTCTGAAGCTTTCTTT. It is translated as CASGGSEAFF.

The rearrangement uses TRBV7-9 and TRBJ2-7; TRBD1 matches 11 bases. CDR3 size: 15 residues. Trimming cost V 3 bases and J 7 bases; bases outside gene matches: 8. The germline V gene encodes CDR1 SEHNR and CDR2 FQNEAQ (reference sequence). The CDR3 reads CASSLLGQGEREQYF. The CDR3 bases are TGTGCCAGCAGCTTGTTGGGACAGGGGGAAAGGGAGCAGTACTTC.

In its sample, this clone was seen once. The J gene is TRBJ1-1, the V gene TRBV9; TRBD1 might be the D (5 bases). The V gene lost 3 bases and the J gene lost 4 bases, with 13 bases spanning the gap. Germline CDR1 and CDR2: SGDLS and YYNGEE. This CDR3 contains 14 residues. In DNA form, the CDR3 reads TGTGCCAGCAGCGACCCCGGGGGGGGCACTGAAGCTTTCTTT. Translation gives CASSDPGGGTEAFF.

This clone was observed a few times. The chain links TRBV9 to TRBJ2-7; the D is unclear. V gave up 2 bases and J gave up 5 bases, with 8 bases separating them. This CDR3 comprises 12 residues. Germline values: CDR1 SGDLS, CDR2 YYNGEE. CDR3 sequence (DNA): TGTGCCAGCAGCGTGGCAGCGCACGAGCAGTACTTC. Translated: CASSVAAHEQYF.

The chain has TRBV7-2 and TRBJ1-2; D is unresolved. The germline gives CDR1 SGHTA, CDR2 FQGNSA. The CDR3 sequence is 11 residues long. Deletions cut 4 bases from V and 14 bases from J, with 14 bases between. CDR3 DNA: TGTGCCAGCAGCTCGTTAGCGGGCGAGACCTTC. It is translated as CASSSLAGETF.

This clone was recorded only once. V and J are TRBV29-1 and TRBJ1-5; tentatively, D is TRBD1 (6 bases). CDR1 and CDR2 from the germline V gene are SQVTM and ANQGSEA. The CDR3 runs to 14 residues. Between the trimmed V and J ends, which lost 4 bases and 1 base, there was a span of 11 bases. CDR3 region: CSVAEDSSNQPQHF. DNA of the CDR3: TGCAGCGTTGCCGAGGACAGCAGCAATCAGCCCCAGCATTTT.